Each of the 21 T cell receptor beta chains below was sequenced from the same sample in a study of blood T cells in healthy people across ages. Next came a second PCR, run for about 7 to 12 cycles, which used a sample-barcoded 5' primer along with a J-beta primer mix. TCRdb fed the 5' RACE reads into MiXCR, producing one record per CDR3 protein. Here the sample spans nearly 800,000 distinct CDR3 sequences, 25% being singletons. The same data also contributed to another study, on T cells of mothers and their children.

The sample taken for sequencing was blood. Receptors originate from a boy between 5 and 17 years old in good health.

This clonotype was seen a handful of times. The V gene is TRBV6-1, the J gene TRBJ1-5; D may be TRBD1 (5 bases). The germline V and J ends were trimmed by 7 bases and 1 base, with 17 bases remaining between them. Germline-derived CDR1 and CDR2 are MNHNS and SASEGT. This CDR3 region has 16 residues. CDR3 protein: CASKAGGTGSNQPQHF. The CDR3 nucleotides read TGTGCCAGCAAAGCGGGGGGGACGGGAAGCAATCAGCCCCAGCATTTT.

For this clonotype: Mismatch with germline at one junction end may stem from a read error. CDR3 nucleotide sequence: TGTGCTAGCAGTCTTTTGGGACGAAAGAACTATCAGCCCCAGCATTTT. Protein: CASSLLGRKNYQPQHF. The chain employs TRBV2 and TRBJ1-5; D may be TRBD1 (5 bases). CDR3 length: 16 amino acids. From germline, CDR1 is SNHLY and CDR2 FYNNEI.

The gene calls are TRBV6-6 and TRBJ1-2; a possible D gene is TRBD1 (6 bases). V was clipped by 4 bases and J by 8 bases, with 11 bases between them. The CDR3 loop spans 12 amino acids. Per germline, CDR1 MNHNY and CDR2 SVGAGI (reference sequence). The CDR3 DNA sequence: TGTGCCAGCAGTTGGACAGATTCCGGCTACACCTTC. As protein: CASSWTDSGYTF.

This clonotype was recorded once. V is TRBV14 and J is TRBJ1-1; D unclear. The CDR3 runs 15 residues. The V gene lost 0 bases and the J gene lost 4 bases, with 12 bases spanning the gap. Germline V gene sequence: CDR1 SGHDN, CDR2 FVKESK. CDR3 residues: CASSQDNRVSTEAFF. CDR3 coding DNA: TGTGCCAGCAGCCAAGACAACCGGGTTTCCACTGAAGCTTTCTTT.

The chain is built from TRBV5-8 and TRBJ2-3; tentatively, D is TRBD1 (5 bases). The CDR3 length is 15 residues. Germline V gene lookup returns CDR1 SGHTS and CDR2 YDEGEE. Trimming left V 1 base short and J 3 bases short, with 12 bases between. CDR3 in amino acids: CASSLSRVGTDTQYF. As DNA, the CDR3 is TGTGCCAGCAGCTTGTCCAGGGTAGGGACAGATACGCAGTATTTT.

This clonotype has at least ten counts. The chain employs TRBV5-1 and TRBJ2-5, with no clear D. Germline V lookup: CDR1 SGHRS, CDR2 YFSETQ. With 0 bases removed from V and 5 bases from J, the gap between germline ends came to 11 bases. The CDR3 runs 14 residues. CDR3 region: CASSLDGLRETQYF. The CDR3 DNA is TGCGCCAGCAGCTTGGACGGCTTGAGGGAGACCCAGTACTTC.

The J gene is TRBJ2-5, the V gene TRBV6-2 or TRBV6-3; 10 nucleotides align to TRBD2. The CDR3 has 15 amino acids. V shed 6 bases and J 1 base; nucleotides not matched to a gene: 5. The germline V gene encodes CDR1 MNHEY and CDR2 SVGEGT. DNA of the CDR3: TGTGCCAGCAGCTTGCTAGCGGGGGTCCAAGAGACCCAGTACTTC. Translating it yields CASSLLAGVQETQYF.

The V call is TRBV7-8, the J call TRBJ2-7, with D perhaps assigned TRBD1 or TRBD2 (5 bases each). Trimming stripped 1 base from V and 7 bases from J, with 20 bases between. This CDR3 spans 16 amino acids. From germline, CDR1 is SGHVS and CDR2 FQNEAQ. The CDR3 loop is CASSLEGGTVLREQYF. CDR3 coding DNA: TGTGCCAGCAGCTTAGAGGGTGGGACGGTCCTACGAGAGCAGTACTTC.

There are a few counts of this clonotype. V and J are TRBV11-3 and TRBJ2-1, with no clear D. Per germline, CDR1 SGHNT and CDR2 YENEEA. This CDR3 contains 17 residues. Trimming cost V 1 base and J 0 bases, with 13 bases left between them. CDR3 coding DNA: TGTGCCAGCAGCTTAGTAGGCGGCGGAAACTCCTACAATGAGCAGTTCTTC. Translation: CASSLVGGGNSYNEQFF.

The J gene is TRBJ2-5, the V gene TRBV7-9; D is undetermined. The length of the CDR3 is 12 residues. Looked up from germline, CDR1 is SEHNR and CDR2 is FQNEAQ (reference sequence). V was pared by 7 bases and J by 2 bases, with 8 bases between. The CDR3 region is CASKQAQETQYF. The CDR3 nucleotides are TGTGCCAGCAAGCAGGCACAAGAGACCCAGTACTTC.

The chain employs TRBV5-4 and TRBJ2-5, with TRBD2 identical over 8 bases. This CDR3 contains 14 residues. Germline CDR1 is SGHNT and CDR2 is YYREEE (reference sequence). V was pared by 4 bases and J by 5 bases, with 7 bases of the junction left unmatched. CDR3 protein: CASSELAARETQYF. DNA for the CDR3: TGTGCCAGCAGCGAACTAGCGGCTCGGGAGACCCAGTACTTC.

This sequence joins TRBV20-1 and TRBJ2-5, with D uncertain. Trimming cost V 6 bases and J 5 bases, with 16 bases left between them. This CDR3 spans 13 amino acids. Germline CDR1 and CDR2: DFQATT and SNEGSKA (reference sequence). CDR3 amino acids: CSAPPRLSETQYF. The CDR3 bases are TGCAGTGCCCCCCCTCGGTTATCGGAGACCCAGTACTTC.

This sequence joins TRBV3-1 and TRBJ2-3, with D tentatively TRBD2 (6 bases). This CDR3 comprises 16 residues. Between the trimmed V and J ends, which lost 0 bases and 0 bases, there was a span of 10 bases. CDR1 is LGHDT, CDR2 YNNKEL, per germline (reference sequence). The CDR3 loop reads CASSQDMGGSTDTQYF. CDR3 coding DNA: TGTGCCAGCAGCCAAGATATGGGGGGAAGCACAGATACGCAGTATTTT.

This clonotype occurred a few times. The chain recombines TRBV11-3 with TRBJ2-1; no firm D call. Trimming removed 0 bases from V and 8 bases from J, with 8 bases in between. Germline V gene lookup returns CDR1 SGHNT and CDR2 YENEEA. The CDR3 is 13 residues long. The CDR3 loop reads CASSLDLGHEQFF. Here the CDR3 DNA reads TGTGCCAGCAGCTTAGATCTGGGTCATGAGCAGTTCTTC.

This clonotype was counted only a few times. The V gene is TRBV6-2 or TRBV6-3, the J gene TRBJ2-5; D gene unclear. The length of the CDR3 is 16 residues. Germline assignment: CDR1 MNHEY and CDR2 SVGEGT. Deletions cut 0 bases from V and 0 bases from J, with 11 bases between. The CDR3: CASSYSILLYQETQYF. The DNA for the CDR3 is TGTGCCAGCAGTTACTCGATTCTTCTGTACCAAGAGACCCAGTACTTC.

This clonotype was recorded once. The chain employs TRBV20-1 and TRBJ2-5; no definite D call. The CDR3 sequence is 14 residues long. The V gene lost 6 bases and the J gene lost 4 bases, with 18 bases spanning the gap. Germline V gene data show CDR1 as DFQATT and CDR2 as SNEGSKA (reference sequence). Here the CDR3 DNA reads TGCAGTGCCGATAGACACTCGGCAGGAGAGACCCAGTACTTC. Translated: CSADRHSAGETQYF.

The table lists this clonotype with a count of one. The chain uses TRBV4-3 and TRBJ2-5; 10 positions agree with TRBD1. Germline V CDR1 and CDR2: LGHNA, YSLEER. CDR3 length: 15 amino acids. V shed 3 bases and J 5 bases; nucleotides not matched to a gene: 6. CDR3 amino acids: CASSQGTGDGETQYF. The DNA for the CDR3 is TGCGCCAGCAGCCAGGGGACAGGGGACGGGGAGACCCAGTACTTC.

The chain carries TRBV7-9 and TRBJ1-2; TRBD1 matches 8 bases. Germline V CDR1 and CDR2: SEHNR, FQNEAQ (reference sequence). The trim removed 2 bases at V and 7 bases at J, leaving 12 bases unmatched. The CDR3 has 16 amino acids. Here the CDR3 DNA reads TGTGCCAGCAGCTTAAGGGGCGTACAGGGGGTCTCTGGCTACACCTTC. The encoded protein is CASSLRGVQGVSGYTF.

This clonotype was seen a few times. This chain's CDR3 is CASSIGTASQETQYF. CDR3 coding DNA: TGTGCCAGCAGTATAGGGACAGCCTCGCAAGAGACCCAGTACTTC. This rearrangement joins TRBV7-9 to TRBJ2-5; 7 nucleotides line up with TRBD1. This CDR3 has 15 residues. The germline gives CDR1 SEHNR, CDR2 FQNEAQ (reference sequence). V lost 6 bases to trimming and J lost 2 bases; unmatched junction nucleotides: 9.

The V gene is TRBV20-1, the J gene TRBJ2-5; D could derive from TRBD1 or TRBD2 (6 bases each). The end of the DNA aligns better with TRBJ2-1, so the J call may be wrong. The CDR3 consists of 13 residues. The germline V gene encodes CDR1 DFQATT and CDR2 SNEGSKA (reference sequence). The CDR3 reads CSARRVGGHEQFF. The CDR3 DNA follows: TGCAGTGCTAGAAGGGTGGGGGGCCATGAGCAGTTCTTC.

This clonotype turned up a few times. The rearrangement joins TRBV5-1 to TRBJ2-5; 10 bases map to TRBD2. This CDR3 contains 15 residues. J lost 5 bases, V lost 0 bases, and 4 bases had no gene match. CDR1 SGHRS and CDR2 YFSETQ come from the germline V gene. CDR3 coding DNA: TGCGCCAGCAGCTTGGCTCTAGCGGGAGTGGAGACCCAGTACTTC. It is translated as CASSLALAGVETQYF. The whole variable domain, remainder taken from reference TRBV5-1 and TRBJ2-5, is KAGVTQTPRYLIKTRGQQVTLSCSPISGHRSVSWYQQTPGQGLQFLFEYFSETQRNKGNFPGRFSGRQFSNSRSEMNVSTLELGDSALYLCASSLALAGVETQYFGPGTRLLVL.